The 10 T cell receptor beta chains below come from one sample, sequenced in a study of blood T cells in healthy people across ages. Primers used in a second PCR of about 6 to 11 cycles were a sample-barcoded 5' primer and a J-beta primer mix. TCRdb reanalysed the 5' RACE reads using MiXCR and keeps one entry per CDR3 protein. The sample includes hundreds of thousands of distinct CDR3 sequences, just under 25% of them seen just once. This same sample was also part of a study on T cells of mothers and their children.

The sample was blood. The receptors were gathered from a boy aged 10-17 years in good health.

The CDR3 nucleotides are TGTGCCAGCAGTACGTGGGGGGCCAGCACTGAAGCTTTCTTT. Its protein product is CASSTWGASTEAFF. The chain combines TRBV6-5 with TRBJ1-1; D is perhaps TRBD1 (6 bases). V lost 5 bases and J lost 4, with 14 bases in between. The germline V gene encodes CDR1 MNHEY and CDR2 SVGAGI. The CDR3 spans 14 residues.

The sample holds one count of this clonotype. This chain links TRBV7-3 with TRBJ2-6, with D possibly being TRBD1 (5 bases). The length of the CDR3 is 18 residues. Per germline, CDR1 SGHTA and CDR2 FQGTGA. V was clipped by 1 base and J by 0 bases, with 13 bases between them. CDR3 nucleotides: TGTGCCAGCAGCTTAAGCGACAGTACTTTCTCTGGGGCCAACGTCCTGACTTTC. It encodes CASSLSDSTFSGANVLTF.

The genes are TRBV7-6 and TRBJ1-4; D call uncertain. Trimming shortened V by 7 bases and J by 4 bases, and 10 bases separated the two germline ends. Germline CDR1 and CDR2: SGHVS and FNYEAQ. The CDR3 loop spans 13 amino acids. CDR3 in DNA: TGTGCCAGCACAGGAAGGAATAATGAAAAACTGTTTTTT. It encodes CASTGRNNEKLFF.

The chain links TRBV9 to TRBJ2-5, with 10 bases lining up with TRBD2. The germline V gene encodes CDR1 SGDLS and CDR2 YYNGEE. The CDR3 extends over 15 amino acids. Trimming removed 4 bases from V and 5 bases from J; junction bases left unmatched: 8. This chain's CDR3 is CASSPSGSIGETQYF. For the CDR3, the DNA is TGTGCCAGCAGCCCTAGCGGGAGCATCGGGGAGACCCAGTACTTC.

The genes are TRBV15 and TRBJ1-1; D gene uncertain. The V end lost 1 base, the J end lost 5 bases, and 14 bases lay between the germline ends. The germline CDR1 and CDR2 sequences are LNHNV and YYDKDF (reference sequence). This CDR3 has 15 amino acids. CDR3: CATSRGILVGTEAFF. CDR3 bases: TGTGCCACCAGCAGAGGGATCCTAGTGGGGACTGAAGCTTTCTTT.

At least ten counts were recorded for this clonotype. This chain uses TRBV3-1 with TRBJ2-3; D perhaps matches TRBD2 (6 bases). Deletions cut 4 bases from V and 6 bases from J, with 11 bases between. The CDR3 spans 13 residues. The germline V gene has CDR1 LGHDT and CDR2 YNNKEL (reference sequence). The CDR3 loop reads CASSLLGGDTQYF. DNA for the CDR3: TGTGCCAGCAGCCTACTTGGAGGGGATACGCAGTATTTT.

The chain is built from TRBV19 and TRBJ2-5; no firm D call. CDR3 length: 12 amino acids. V lost 6 bases and J 5 bases, leaving 10 bases between the germline ends. In germline, CDR1 is LNHDA, CDR2 SQIVND (reference sequence). Written as DNA, the CDR3 is TGTGCCAGTAGGGACGCATCGGAGACCCAGTACTTC. It translates to CASRDASETQYF.

Many counts were recorded for this clonotype. The chain links TRBV7-8 to TRBJ2-1, with 7 bases identical to TRBD2. CDR3 length equals 15 residues. CDR1 and CDR2 (germline): SGHVS, FQNEAQ. Unmatched junction bases numbered 2, after V lost 1 base and J lost 2 bases. CDR3 DNA: TGTGCCAGCAGCTTAGGCGGGAGTACCTACAATGAGCAGTTCTTC. This codes for CASSLGGSTYNEQFF. The complete variable domain, with remaining parts taken from reference TRBV7-8 and TRBJ2-1, reads GAGVSQSPRYKVAKRGQDVALRCDPISGHVSLFWYQQALGQGPEFLTYFQNEAQLDKSGLPSDRFFAERPEGSVSTLKIQRTQQEDSAVYLCASSLGGSTYNEQFFGPGTRLTVL.

The chain recombines TRBV7-9 with TRBJ1-1, with no clear D. Trimming took off 4 bases at V and 8 bases at J, with 17 bases between the two ends. The CDR3 sequence is 14 residues long. Looked up from germline, CDR1 is SEHNR and CDR2 is FQNEAQ (reference sequence). CDR3 DNA: TGTGCCAGCAGCTACCTCACGGGTGCGCCCGAAGCTTTCTTT. Translated: CASSYLTGAPEAFF.

This clonotype was detected a few times. The chain uses TRBV9 and TRBJ2-5; perhaps TRBD2 as D (6 bases). The DNA end lines up better with TRBJ2-7; the J call may be wrong. The CDR3 consists of 15 residues. The germline V gene encodes CDR1 SGDLS and CDR2 YYNGEE. The CDR3 spells CASSVGGDFLYEQYF. CDR3 sequence (DNA): TGTGCCAGCAGCGTAGGTGGGGACTTCCTGTACGAGCAGTACTTC.